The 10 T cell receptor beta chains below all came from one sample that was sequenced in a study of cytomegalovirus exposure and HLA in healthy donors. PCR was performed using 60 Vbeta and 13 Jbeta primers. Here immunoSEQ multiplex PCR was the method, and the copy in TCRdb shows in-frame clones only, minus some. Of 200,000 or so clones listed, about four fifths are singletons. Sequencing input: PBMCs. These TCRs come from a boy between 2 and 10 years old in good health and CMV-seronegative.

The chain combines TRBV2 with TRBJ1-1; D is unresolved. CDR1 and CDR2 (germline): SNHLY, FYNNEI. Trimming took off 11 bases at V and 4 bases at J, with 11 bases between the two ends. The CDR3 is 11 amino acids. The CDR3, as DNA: TGTGCCTCCCGGTATTTCACTGAAGCTTTCTTT. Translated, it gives CASRYFTEAFF.

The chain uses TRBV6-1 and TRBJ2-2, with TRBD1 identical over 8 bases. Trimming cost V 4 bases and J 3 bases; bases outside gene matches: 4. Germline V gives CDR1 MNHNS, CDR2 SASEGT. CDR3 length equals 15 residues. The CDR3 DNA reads TGTGCCAGCAGTGGCGCAGGGGGCTACACCGGGGAGCTGTTTTTT. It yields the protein CASSGAGGYTGELFF.

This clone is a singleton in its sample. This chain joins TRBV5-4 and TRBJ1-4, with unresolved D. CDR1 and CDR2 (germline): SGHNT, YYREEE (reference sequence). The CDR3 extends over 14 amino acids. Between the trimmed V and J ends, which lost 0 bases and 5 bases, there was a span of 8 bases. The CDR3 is CASSLGGPNEKLFF. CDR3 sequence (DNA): TGTGCCAGCAGCTTGGGAGGGCCCAATGAAAAACTGTTTTTT.

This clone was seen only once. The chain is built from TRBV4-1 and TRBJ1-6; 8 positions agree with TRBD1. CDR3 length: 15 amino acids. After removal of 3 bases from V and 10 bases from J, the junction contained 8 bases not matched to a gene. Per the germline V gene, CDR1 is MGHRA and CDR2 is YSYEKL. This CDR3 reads CASSQTTGVGSPLHF. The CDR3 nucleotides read TGCGCCAGCAGCCAGACGACAGGGGTGGGGTCACCCCTCCACTTT.

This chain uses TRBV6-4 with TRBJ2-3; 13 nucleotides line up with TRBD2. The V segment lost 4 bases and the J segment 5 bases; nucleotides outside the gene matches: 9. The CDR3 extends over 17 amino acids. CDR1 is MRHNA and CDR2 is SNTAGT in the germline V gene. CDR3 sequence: CASSASGLAGAQDTQYF. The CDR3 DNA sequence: TGTGCCAGCAGTGCATCCGGACTAGCGGGGGCTCAAGATACGCAGTATTTT.

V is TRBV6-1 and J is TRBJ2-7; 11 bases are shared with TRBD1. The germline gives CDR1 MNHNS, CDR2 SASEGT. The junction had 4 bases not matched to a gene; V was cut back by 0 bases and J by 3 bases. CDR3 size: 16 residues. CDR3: CASSEAEGTGGYEQYF. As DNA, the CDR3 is TGTGCCAGCAGTGAAGCAGAGGGGACAGGGGGCTACGAGCAGTACTTC.

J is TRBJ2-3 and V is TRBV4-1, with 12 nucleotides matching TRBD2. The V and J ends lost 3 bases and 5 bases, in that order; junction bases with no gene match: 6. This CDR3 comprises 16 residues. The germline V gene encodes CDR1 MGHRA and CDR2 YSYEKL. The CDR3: CASSQRPGLAGDTQYF. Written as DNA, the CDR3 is TGCGCCAGCAGCCAGCGCCCGGGACTAGCGGGAGATACGCAGTATTTT.

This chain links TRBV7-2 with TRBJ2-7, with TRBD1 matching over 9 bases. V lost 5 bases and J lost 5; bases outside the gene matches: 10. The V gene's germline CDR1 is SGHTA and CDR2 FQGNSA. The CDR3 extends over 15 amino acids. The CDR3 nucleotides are TGTGCCAGCAGCGTCGCCGGGACAGGGCTTGACGAGCAGTACTTC. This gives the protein CASSVAGTGLDEQYF. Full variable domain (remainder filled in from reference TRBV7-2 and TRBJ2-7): GAGVSQSPSNKVTEKGKDVELRCDPISGHTALYWYRQSLGQGLEFLIYFQGNSAPDKSGLPSDRFSAERTGGSVSTLTIQRTQQEDSAVYLCASSVAGTGLDEQYFGPGTRLTVT.

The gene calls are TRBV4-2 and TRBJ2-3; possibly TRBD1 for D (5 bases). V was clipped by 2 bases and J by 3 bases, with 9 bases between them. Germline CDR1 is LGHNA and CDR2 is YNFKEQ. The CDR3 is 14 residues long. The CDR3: CASSQSPGTDTQYF. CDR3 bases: TGTGCCAGCAGCCAAAGCCCAGGGACAGATACGCAGTATTTT.

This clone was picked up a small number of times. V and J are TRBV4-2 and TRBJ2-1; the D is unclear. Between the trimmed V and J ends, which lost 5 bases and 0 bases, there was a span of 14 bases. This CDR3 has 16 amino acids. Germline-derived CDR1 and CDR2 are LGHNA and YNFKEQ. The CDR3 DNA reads TGTGCCAGCAGCGTACAGTTGGAAGGCTCCTACAATGAGCAGTTCTTC. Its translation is CASSVQLEGSYNEQFF.